The source of this T cell receptor (beta chain) is a study of shared clonotypes between healthy human individuals. Turning to the study itself: Each donor's CD8 memory used one plate, CD8 naive two, each CD4 subset three. Study-wide results and limits: When naive CD4 clonotypes were compared across several donors, 4% to 6.5% were shared.

To note about this clone: Antigen specificity is unknown.

Evenly divided among several immunoSEQ plates was the genomic DNA of each subset. The method was immunoSEQ multiplex PCR; TCRdb's version includes in-frame clones alone and lacks a portion of them. Among 2 million to 3 million clones, 90% to 95% were seen once, and the ten largest hold approximately 0.37%. This CDR3 comprises 14 residues. The V end lost 2 bases, the J end lost 6 bases, and 12 bases lay between the germline ends. The germline CDR1 and CDR2 sequences are MDHEN and SYDVKM. It was into CD45RA+ naive and CD45RA-negative memory subsets that the CD4+ cells were split. Material: naive CD4+ T cells from PBMCs. Specified subset: CD45RA+ positively selected. This receptor was obtained from a man between 18 and 35 years old in good health. Some clones in this sample may be carry-over from other donors' samples. V is TRBV28 and J is TRBJ2-3, with D perhaps being TRBD1 or TRBD2 (6 bases each). CDR3 sequence: CASSLGGGPDTQYF. In DNA form, the CDR3 reads TGTGCCAGCAGTTTAGGAGGGGGGCCGGATACGCAGTATTTT.